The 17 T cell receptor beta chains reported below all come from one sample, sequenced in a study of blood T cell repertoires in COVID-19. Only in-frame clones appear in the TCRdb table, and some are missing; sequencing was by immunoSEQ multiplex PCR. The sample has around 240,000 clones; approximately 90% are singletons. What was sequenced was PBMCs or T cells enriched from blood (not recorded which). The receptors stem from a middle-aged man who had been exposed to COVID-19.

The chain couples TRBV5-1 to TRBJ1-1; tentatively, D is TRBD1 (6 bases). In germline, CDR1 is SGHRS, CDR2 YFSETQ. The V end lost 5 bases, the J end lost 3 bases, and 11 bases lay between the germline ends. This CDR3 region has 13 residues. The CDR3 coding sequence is TGCGCCAGCAGGCGGACAGAGTACACTGAAGCTTTCTTT. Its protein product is CASRRTEYTEAFF. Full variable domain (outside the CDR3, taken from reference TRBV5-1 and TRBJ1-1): KAGVTQTPRYLIKTRGQQVTLSCSPISGHRSVSWYQQTPGQGLQFLFEYFSETQRNKGNFPGRFSGRQFSNSRSEMNVSTLELGDSALYLCASRRTEYTEAFFGQGTRLTVV.

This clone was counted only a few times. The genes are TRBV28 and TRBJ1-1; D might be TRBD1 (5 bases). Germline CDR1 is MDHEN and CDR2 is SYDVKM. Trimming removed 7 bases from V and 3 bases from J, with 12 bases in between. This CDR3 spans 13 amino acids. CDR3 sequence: CASTQGSHTEAFF. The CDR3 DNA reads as TGTGCCAGCACCCAGGGATCCCACACTGAAGCTTTCTTT. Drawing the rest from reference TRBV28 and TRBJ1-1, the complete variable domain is DVKVTQSSRYLVKRTGEKVFLECVQDMDHENMFWYRQDPGLGLRLIYFSYDVKMKEKGDIPEGYSVSREKKERFSLILESASTNQTSMYLCASTQGSHTEAFFGQGTRLTVV.

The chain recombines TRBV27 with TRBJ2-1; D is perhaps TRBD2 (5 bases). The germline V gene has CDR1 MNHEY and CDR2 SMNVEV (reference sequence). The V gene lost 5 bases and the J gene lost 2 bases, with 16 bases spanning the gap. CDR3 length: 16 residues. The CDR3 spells CASSPTGSGAYNEQFF. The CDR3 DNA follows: TGTGCCAGCAGTCCCACGGGGAGCGGAGCCTACAATGAGCAGTTCTTC.

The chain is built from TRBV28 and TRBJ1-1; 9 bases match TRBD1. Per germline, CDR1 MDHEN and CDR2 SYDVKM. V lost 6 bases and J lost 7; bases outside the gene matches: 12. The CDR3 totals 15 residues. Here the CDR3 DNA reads TGTGCCAGCAGCTCCCCGGGACAGGGAGACAATGAAGCTTTCTTT. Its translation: CASSSPGQGDNEAFF. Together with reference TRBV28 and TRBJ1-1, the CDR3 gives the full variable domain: DVKVTQSSRYLVKRTGEKVFLECVQDMDHENMFWYRQDPGLGLRLIYFSYDVKMKEKGDIPEGYSVSREKKERFSLILESASTNQTSMYLCASSSPGQGDNEAFFGQGTRLTVV.

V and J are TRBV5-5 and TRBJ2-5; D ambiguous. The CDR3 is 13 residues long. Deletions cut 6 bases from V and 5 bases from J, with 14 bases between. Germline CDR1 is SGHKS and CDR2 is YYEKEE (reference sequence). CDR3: CASTPQAWETQYF. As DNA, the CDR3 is TGTGCCAGCACCCCCCAGGCCTGGGAGACCCAGTACTTC.

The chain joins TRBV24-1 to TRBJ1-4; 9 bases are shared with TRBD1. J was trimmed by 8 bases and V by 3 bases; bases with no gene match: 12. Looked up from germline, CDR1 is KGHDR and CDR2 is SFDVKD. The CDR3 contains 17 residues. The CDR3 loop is CATSDRVPGQGLEKLFF. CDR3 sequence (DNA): TGTGCCACCAGTGATCGGGTACCGGGACAGGGTTTGGAAAAACTGTTTTTT.

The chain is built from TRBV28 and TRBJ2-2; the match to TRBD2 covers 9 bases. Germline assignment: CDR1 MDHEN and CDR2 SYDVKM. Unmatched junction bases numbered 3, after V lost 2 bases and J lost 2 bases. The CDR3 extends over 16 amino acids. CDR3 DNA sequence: TGTGCCAGCAGTTTACTAGCGGGGATAAACACCGGGGAGCTGTTTTTT. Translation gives CASSLLAGINTGELFF.

CDR3 region: CASSYSFTGNQPQHF. For the CDR3, the DNA is TGTGCCAGCAGTTACTCGTTCACAGGGAATCAGCCCCAGCATTTT. The V gene is TRBV6-5, the J gene TRBJ1-5, with D perhaps TRBD1 (6 bases). Trimming removed 0 bases from V and 4 bases from J, with 10 bases in between. The CDR3 loop spans 15 amino acids. From germline, CDR1 is MNHEY and CDR2 SVGAGI.

The CDR3 DNA reads as TGTGCTAGTGGTTTGTCCCTTTCACCCCTCCACTTT. Its protein product is CASGLSLSPLHF. The chain couples TRBV12-5 to TRBJ1-6; no definite D call. The length of the CDR3 is 12 residues. The germline V gene encodes CDR1 LGHNT and CDR2 FRNRAP. The V gene lost 2 bases and the J gene lost 9 bases, with 5 bases spanning the gap.

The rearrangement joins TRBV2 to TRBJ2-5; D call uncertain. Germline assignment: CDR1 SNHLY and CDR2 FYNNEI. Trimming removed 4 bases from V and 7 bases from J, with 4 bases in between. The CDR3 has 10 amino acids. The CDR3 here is CASSAVTQYF. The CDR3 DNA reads TGTGCCAGCAGTGCAGTGACCCAGTACTTC.

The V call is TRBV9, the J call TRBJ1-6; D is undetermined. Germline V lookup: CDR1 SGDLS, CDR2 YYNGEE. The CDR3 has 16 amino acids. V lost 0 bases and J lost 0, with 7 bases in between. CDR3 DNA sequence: TGTGCCAGCAGCGTAGCGGGGAGCTCCTATAATTCACCCCTCCACTTT. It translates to CASSVAGSSYNSPLHF.

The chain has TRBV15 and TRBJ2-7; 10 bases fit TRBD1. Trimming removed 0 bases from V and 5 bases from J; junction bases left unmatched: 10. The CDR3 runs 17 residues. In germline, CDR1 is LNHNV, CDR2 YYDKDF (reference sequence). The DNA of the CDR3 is TGTGCCACCAGCAGAGATGGAAGGACAGGGGGTTTGGACGAGCAGTACGTC. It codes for CATSRDGRTGGLDEQYV.

The CDR3 region is CATSGQPGYGYTF. CDR3 DNA sequence: TGTGCCACCAGTGGGCAGCCAGGTTACGGCTACACCTTC. J is TRBJ1-2 and V is TRBV24-1; D uncertain. This CDR3 region has 13 residues. Trimming left V 5 bases short and J 8 bases short, with 14 bases between. Germline V gene sequence: CDR1 KGHDR, CDR2 SFDVKD.

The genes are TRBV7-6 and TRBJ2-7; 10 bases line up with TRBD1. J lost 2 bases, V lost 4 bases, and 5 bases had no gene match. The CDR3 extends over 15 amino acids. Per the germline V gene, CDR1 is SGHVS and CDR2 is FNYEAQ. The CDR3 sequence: CASSSRTGGTYEQYF. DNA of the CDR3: TGTGCCAGCAGCTCGAGGACAGGGGGGACCTACGAGCAGTACTTC.

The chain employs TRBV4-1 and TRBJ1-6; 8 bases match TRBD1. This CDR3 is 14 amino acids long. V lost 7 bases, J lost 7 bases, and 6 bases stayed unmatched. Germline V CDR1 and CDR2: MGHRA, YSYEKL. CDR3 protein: CASTTGGGNSPLHF. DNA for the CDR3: TGCGCCAGCACCACAGGGGGTGGAAATTCACCCCTCCACTTT.

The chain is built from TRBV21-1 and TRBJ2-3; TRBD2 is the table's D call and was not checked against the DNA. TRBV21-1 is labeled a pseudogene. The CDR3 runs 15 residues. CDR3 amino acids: CASSKGYVGTDTQYF. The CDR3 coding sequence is TGTGCCAGCAGCAAAGGCTACGTCGGCACAGATACGCAGTATTTT.

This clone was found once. The CDR3 is CASSQTTGGRDGYTF. CDR3 DNA: TGTGCCAGCAGTCAAACGACAGGGGGCCGGGATGGCTACACCTTC. This rearrangement joins TRBV7-9 to TRBJ1-2; 10 bases align to TRBD1. Trimming took 6 bases from V and 6 from J; bases not matched to a gene: 10. The CDR3 extends over 15 amino acids. Germline V CDR1 and CDR2: SEHNR, FQNEAQ (reference sequence).